This T cell receptor beta chain was identified during a study of shared clonotypes between healthy human individuals. Here immunoSEQ multiplex PCR was the method, and the copy in TCRdb shows in-frame clones only, minus some. This repertoire shows roughly 2.2 million clones, roughly 90% found once; its top ten account for 0.3% to 0.45%. Every donor was a Caucasian adult from Nashville, Tennessee. Sequenced sample: naive CD4+ T cells from PBMCs. Subset noted: CD45RA+ positively selected. This sequence originates from a man aged 18 to 29 in good health. Some clones in this sample may be carry-over from other donors' samples.

CDR3: CASSAHQADTQYF. The DNA for the CDR3 is TGTGCCAGCAGCGCGCATCAGGCAGATACGCAGTATTTT. The chain carries TRBV5-4 and TRBJ2-3; D is unclear. CDR3 length: 13 amino acids. Germline CDR1 and CDR2: SGHNT and YYREEE (reference sequence). Trimming took 4 bases from V and 4 from J, leaving 10 bases between them.